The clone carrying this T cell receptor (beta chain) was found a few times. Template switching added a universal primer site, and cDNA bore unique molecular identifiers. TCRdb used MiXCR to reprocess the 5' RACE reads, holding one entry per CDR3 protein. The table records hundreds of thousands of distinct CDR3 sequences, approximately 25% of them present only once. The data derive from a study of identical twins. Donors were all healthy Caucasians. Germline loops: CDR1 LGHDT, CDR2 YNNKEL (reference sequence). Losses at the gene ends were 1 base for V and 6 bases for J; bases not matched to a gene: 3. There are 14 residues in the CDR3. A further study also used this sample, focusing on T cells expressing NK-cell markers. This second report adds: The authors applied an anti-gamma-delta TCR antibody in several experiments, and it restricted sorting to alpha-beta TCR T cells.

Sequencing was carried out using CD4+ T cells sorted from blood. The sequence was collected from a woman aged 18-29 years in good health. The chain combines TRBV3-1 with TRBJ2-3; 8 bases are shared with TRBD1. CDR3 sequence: CASSQGTGRDTQYF. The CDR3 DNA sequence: TGTGCCAGCAGCCAAGGGACAGGGCGCGATACGCAGTATTTT.